The rows below give T cell receptor beta chains drawn from one sample of a study of T cell responses to AZD1222 COVID-19 vaccine. Method: immunoSEQ multiplex PCR; TCRdb's copy keeps in-frame clones and lacks some. The table lists around 80,000 clones, less than 95% of them singletons. Sample: peripheral blood, taken 28 days after the second AZD1222 dose. Receptors originate from an adult who received the AZD1222 COVID-19 vaccine. Each CDR3 is given with its conserved first and last residue. D genes are given only for firm matches. The listing skips clone size in some rows; elsewhere it reads once, few, many or a size class.

clone size	D gene	J gene	V gene	CDR3 DNA	CDR3 protein
-	-	TRBJ1-2	TRBV16	TGTGCCAGCAGTAAACGGGATTCGGATGGCTACACCTTC	CASSKRDSDGYTF
-	-	TRBJ2-7	TRBV30	TGTGCCTGGAGTAAGAAACAGGAGGTCTACGAGCAGTACTTC	CAWSKKQEVYEQYF
few	-	TRBJ2-7	TRBV18	TGTGCCAGCTCACTCCTGTCGGGCGGAGTCCCTTCCTCCTACGAGCAGTACTTC	CASSLLSGGVPSSYEQYF
-	-	TRBJ2-1	TRBV6-2/TRBV6-3	TGTGCCAGCAGCCGACTAGGAAGCGAGCAGTTCTTC	CASSRLGSEQFF
-	-	TRBJ1-1	TRBV4-3	TGCGCCAGCAGCCAAGATCCCATGGGGGCCACTGAAGCTTTCTTT	CASSQDPMGATEAFF
-	TRBD2	TRBJ2-7	TRBV4-1	TGCGCCAGCAGCCTCCGGACTAGCTTCAACGAGCAGTACTTC	CASSLRTSFNEQYF
-	-	TRBJ1-3	TRBV7-9	TGTGCCAGCAGCTTACAGGCCAGAAACACCATATATTTT	CASSLQARNTIYF
-	-	TRBJ1-3	TRBV20-1	TGCAGTGCTAGTCTGACTGGGGGAAACACCATATATTTT	CSASLTGGNTIYF
-	TRBD1	TRBJ1-6	TRBV6-5	TGTGCCAGCAGTTACTCGCGGGACAGCAATAATTCACCCCTCCACTTT	CASSYSRDSNNSPLHF
-	TRBD2	TRBJ2-5	TRBV25-1	TGTGCCAGCAGTGAATTCGGTAGCGGGGCCGGGGAGACCCAGTACTTC	CASSEFGSGAGETQYF
-	TRBD1	TRBJ1-4	TRBV28	TGTGCCAGCAGTACCGGTGGGACAGGGAGTGAAAAACTGTTTTTT	CASSTGGTGSEKLFF
-	-	TRBJ2-5	TRBV3-1/TRBV3-2	TGTGCCAGCAGCCAAGACACGGCCGGGACCCAGTACTTC	CASSQDTAGTQYF
-	-	TRBJ2-1	TRBV18	TGTGCCAGCTCACCAACGGCGGGGGCCGTGGCCAATGAGCAGTTCTTC	CASSPTAGAVANEQFF
-	TRBD2	TRBJ2-1	TRBV28	TGTGCCAGCACCCGGGGGGGACTAGTGAGTGAGCAGTTCTTC	CASTRGGLVSEQFF
-	-	TRBJ1-1	TRBV28	TGTGCCAGCAGTTTAGGCATGGGCGGGAGAGAAGCTTTCTTT	CASSLGMGGREAFF
-	TRBD1	TRBJ2-7	TRBV5-1	TGCGCCAGCAAGGTTGAGACAGGGGTAGTTAACGAGCAGTACTTC	CASKVETGVVNEQYF
-	TRBD1	TRBJ2-1	TRBV5-1	TGCGCCAGCAGCAGACAGGGGAGCTCCTACAATGAGCAGTTCTTC	CASSRQGSSYNEQFF
-	-	TRBJ2-1	TRBV27	TGTGCCAGCAGTTTAAAGGGTCCGGGAGCCTACAATGAGCAGTTCTTC	CASSLKGPGAYNEQFF
-	-	TRBJ2-7	TRBV9	TGTGCCAGCAGCGTAGCTACAGGAAGCTCCTACGAGCAGTACTTC	CASSVATGSSYEQYF
-	-	TRBJ2-6	TRBV5-1	TGCGCCAGCAGCCCCTTGATGAGCTCTGGGGCCAACGTCCTGACTTTC	CASSPLMSSGANVLTF
-	TRBD1	TRBJ2-7	TRBV7-2	TGTGCCAGCAGCTTAGCAGGACAGGGTAAGGGCTACGAGCAGTACTTC	CASSLAGQGKGYEQYF
-	-	TRBJ2-7	TRBV27	TGTGCCAGCAGTCCCGGGACTCCAACTCGGGAGCAGTACTTC	CASSPGTPTREQYF
few	-	TRBJ1-4	TRBV28	TGTGCCAGCACCATGGGGGGGGAAAAACTGTTTTTT	CASTMGGEKLFF
-	-	TRBJ2-1	TRBV19	TGTGCCAGTAGTACTCTCGGGTACAGACCTCAGTTCTTC	CASSTLGYRPQFF
-	-	TRBJ1-3	TRBV11-2	TGTGCCAGCAGGGGAACCCGCTCTGGAAACACCATATATTTT	CASRGTRSGNTIYF
-	-	TRBJ2-7	TRBV5-1	TGCGCCAGCAGCTTGGAAGGCTCTCTGAAGTACTTC	CASSLEGSLKYF
-	-	TRBJ1-2	TRBV5-4	TGTGCCAGCAGCTCCGTGGGCACAGGGTATGGCTACACCTTC	CASSSVGTGYGYTF
-	TRBD1	TRBJ1-3	TRBV7-6	TGTGCCAGCAGCTTAGTAGTTTCGGGACAGGGTTTTTCTGGAAACACCATATATTTT	CASSLVVSGQGFSGNTIYF
-	-	TRBJ2-5	TRBV2	TGTGCCAGCACTAAAGAGACCCAGTACTTC	CASTKETQYF
once	TRBD2	TRBJ2-7	TRBV7-2	TGTGCCAGCAGCCAACTAGCGGGAGGGCCTCCCGAGCAGTACTTC	CASSQLAGGPPEQYF
few	-	TRBJ1-5	TRBV6-5	TGTGCCAGCAGTTACCGCAGAGATCAGCCCCAGCATTTT	CASSYRRDQPQHF
once	-	TRBJ2-3	TRBV29-1	TGCAGCGTGCTGTTAGCGGAGAGCACAGATACGCAGTATTTT	CSVLLAESTDTQYF
-	TRBD2	TRBJ2-1	TRBV11-2	TGTGCCAGCGAGCGGCAGCGGGAGGGCTACAATGAGCAGTTCTTC	CASERQREGYNEQFF